This T cell receptor (beta chain) was sequenced during a study of T cell repertoires in cytomegalovirus infection. The overall study: Matching HLA type, along with CMV infection, was indicated by public TCR beta signatures.

The ends were cut back, 2 bases at V and 1 base at J, with 12 bases in the middle. Germline CDR1 is GTSNPN and CDR2 is SVGIG (reference sequence). CDR3 length equals 15 residues. Findings and limits, study-wide: HLA-C-restricted CMV clonotypes gave the most frequent clonotype in two of eight donors.

Remarks on this clonotype: Its specificity is not known.

TCRdb fed the reads into MiXCR, producing one record per CDR3 protein. Of about 320,000 distinct CDR3 sequences in the sample, 9.5% were seen once. The gene calls are TRBV30 and TRBJ1-5; the D gene is possibly TRBD1 (5 bases). The sequencing input was PBMCs. This sequence was found in a human donor in good health (CMV status not recorded). Some clones in this sample may be carry-over from other donors' samples. The CDR3 reads CAWSSGLSSNQPQHF. As DNA, the CDR3 is TGTGCCTGGAGTTCGGGACTCTCCAGCAATCAGCCCCAGCATTTT.